Listed here are 23 T cell receptor beta chains from one sample, sequenced in a study of vaccination and CD4 T cells after COVID-19. Their antigens are not known. Sequencing of the DNA from cultured CD4+ T cells was carried out with the Oncomine TCR Beta short-read assay. A single record per CDR3 protein comes from TCRdb applying MiXCR to the PCR reads. The sample carries about 7,000 distinct CDR3 sequences, 74% recorded once. Specified treatment: approximately 10-day PBMC culture with coronavirus spike peptide pools or control peptides (ViraFEST assay). Source material: CD4+ T cells from blood, cultured in vitro. These receptors were taken from a human donor who had recovered from COVID-19.

This clonotype has just one count. V and J are TRBV5-4 and TRBJ2-5; TRBD2 might be the D (6 bases). The germline V gene encodes CDR1 SGHNT and CDR2 YYREEE (reference sequence). CDR3 length equals 12 residues. Trimming left V 1 base short and J 5 bases short, with 6 bases between. The CDR3 sequence: CASSLRGETQYF. In nucleotides, the CDR3 is TGTGCCAGCAGCTTGCGGGGGGAGACCCAGTACTTC.

The chain links TRBV4-1 to TRBJ1-3, with D perhaps matching TRBD1 (5 bases). The CDR3 contains 15 residues. The ends were cut back, 0 bases at V and 4 bases at J, with 10 bases in the middle. Germline-derived CDR1 and CDR2 are MGHRA and YSYEKL. For the CDR3, the DNA is TGCGCCAGCAGCCAAGAGGAGGGGTACGGAAACACCATATATTTT. Amino acids: CASSQEEGYGNTIYF.

This clonotype was counted once. The rearrangement joins TRBV21-1 to TRBJ2-3; the listed D gene, TRBD2, was not tested against the DNA. TRBV21-1 is classified as a pseudogene. This CDR3 spans 21 amino acids. CDR3 in amino acids: CASSNRNWWNLVREGADTQYF. CDR3 DNA sequence: TGTGCCAGCAGCAATCGTAACTGGTGGAACCTGGTGCGGGAGGGTGCAGATACGCAGTATTTT.

The table lists this clonotype with a count of one. The chain uses TRBV28 and TRBJ1-3; no definite D call. Between the trimmed V and J ends, which lost 10 bases and 0 bases, there was a span of 4 bases. The germline V gene encodes CDR1 MDHEN and CDR2 SYDVKM. The CDR3 contains 11 residues. CDR3 loop: CATFSGNTIYF. CDR3 DNA: TGTGCCACCTTCTCTGGAAACACCATATATTTT.

This chain joins TRBV20-1 and TRBJ1-1; possibly TRBD1 for D (6 bases). Trimming cost V 5 bases and J 5 bases, with 18 bases left between them. The CDR3 has 14 residues. Germline V CDR1 and CDR2: DFQATT, SNEGSKA (reference sequence). The CDR3 sequence is CSAHRQARGTEAFF. The CDR3 nucleotides are TGCAGTGCTCACAGACAGGCCAGAGGAACTGAAGCTTTCTTT.

V is TRBV20-1 and J is TRBJ2-7; 7 bases agree with TRBD2. Per germline, CDR1 DFQATT and CDR2 SNEGSKA (reference sequence). The CDR3 totals 16 residues. After removal of 1 base from V and 2 bases from J, the junction contained 11 bases not matched to a gene. The CDR3 reads CSARAVGTGGTYEQYF. CDR3 DNA sequence: TGCAGTGCTAGAGCTGTAGGAACGGGGGGTACCTACGAGCAGTACTTC.

This clonotype was seen more than once but under ten times. The chain uses TRBV28 and TRBJ2-6; D is undetermined. The germline CDR1 and CDR2 sequences are MDHEN and SYDVKM. The V end lost 7 bases, the J end lost 4 bases, and 11 bases lay between the germline ends. The CDR3 loop spans 14 amino acids. CDR3 nucleotides: TGTGCCAGCAACCCTCAATCGGGGGCCAACGTCCTGACTTTC. Translating it yields CASNPQSGANVLTF.

CDR3 amino acids: CASTLDRGPGELFF. CDR3 in DNA: TGTGCCAGCACCTTGGACAGGGGGCCCGGGGAGCTGTTTTTT. The chain carries TRBV2 and TRBJ2-2; 11 nucleotides line up with TRBD1. V was clipped by 7 bases and J by 6 bases; unmatched bases: 4. CDR1 is SNHLY, CDR2 FYNNEI, per germline. There are 14 residues in the CDR3.

The V and J genes are TRBV5-1 and TRBJ1-1, with unresolved D. Germline loops: CDR1 SGHRS, CDR2 YFSETQ. The CDR3 runs to 12 residues. Trimming cost V 1 base and J 6 bases, with 7 bases left between them. The CDR3 DNA reads as TGCGCCAGCAGCTTGTCTGGCCCTGAAGCTTTCTTT. It yields the protein CASSLSGPEAFF. Together with reference TRBV5-1 and TRBJ1-1, the CDR3 gives the full variable domain: KAGVTQTPRYLIKTRGQQVTLSCSPISGHRSVSWYQQTPGQGLQFLFEYFSETQRNKGNFPGRFSGRQFSNSRSEMNVSTLELGDSALYLCASSLSGPEAFFGQGTRLTVV.

The V and J genes are TRBV6-1 and TRBJ2-2, with TRBD1 matching over 7 bases. The CDR3 runs to 15 residues. The germline V gene encodes CDR1 MNHNS and CDR2 SASEGT. The V segment lost 5 bases and the J segment 1 base; nucleotides outside the gene matches: 4. DNA of the CDR3: TGTGCCAGCAGTAGGGGACAGCAGAACACCGGGGAGCTGTTTTTT. This translates into CASSRGQQNTGELFF.

V is TRBV20-1 and J is TRBJ1-5; D is uncertain. CDR3 length: 13 amino acids. Germline V gene data show CDR1 as DFQATT and CDR2 as SNEGSKA (reference sequence). The V gene lost 6 bases and the J gene lost 3 bases, with 12 bases spanning the gap. The CDR3: CSARPGYNQPQHF. The CDR3 nucleotides are TGCAGTGCCCGACCGGGGTACAATCAGCCCCAGCATTTT.

This sequence joins TRBV4-2 and TRBJ1-2; D is ambiguous. This CDR3 has 13 residues. Deletions cut 0 bases from V and 5 bases from J, with 7 bases between. CDR1 is LGHNA, CDR2 YNFKEQ, per germline. This chain's CDR3 is CASSQERRYGYTF. The CDR3 DNA is TGTGCCAGCAGCCAAGAGAGGAGGTATGGCTACACCTTC.

This clonotype was counted between two and nine times. The genes are TRBV10-3 and TRBJ1-2; unclear D gene. The CDR3 is 14 amino acids. V was pared by 10 bases and J by 0 bases, with 15 bases between. Looked up from germline, CDR1 is ENHRY and CDR2 is SYGVKD. The CDR3 nucleotides are TGTGCCAGCAGGTCCCCAGGATCTAACTATGGCTACACCTTC. Translated: CASRSPGSNYGYTF.

In its sample, this clonotype was seen a few times. The chain couples TRBV10-1 to TRBJ1-2; 10 bases are shared with TRBD1. V was clipped by 6 bases and J by 4 bases; unmatched bases: 8. Germline V gene lookup returns CDR1 WNHNN and CDR2 SYGVQD (reference sequence). The CDR3 runs to 15 residues. CDR3 nucleotide sequence: TGCGCCAGCAGCCCAGGGACAGGGGACGGCTATGGCTACACCTTC. As protein: CASSPGTGDGYGYTF.

The count of this clonotype is one. This chain's CDR3 is CASRPEQGFTGYNEQFF. For the CDR3, the DNA is TGTGCCAGCAGACCCGAACAGGGGTTTACGGGATACAATGAGCAGTTCTTC. The genes are TRBV25-1 and TRBJ2-1; 7 bases fit TRBD1. V lost 6 bases to trimming and J lost 4 bases; unmatched junction nucleotides: 15. CDR3 length: 17 amino acids. CDR1 and CDR2 from the germline V gene are MGHDK and SYGVNS.

The rearrangement joins TRBV11-2 to TRBJ2-6; D remains ambiguous. V gave up 6 bases and J gave up 0 bases, with 15 bases separating them. The CDR3 consists of 17 residues. CDR1 is SGHAT, CDR2 FQNNGV, per germline. The CDR3 spells CASRTELIPSGANVLTF. CDR3 bases: TGTGCCAGCAGGACGGAACTCATTCCCTCTGGGGCCAACGTCCTGACTTTC. Full variable domain (outside the CDR3, taken from reference TRBV11-2 and TRBJ2-6): EAGVAQSPRYKIIEKRQSVAFWCNPISGHATLYWYQQILGQGPKLLIQFQNNGVVDDSQLPKDRFSAERLKGVDSTLKIQPAKLEDSAVYLCASRTELIPSGANVLTFGAGSRLTVL.

The genes are TRBV19 and TRBJ2-1; TRBD1 matches at 9 bases. Germline loops: CDR1 LNHDA, CDR2 SQIVND (reference sequence). Trimming removed 4 bases from V and 12 bases from J; junction bases left unmatched: 10. The CDR3 runs 14 residues. The CDR3 protein is CASSTEGTGQSQFF. DNA of the CDR3: TGTGCCAGTAGTACTGAGGGGACAGGGCAATCGCAGTTCTTC.

The chain is built from TRBV6-1 and TRBJ1-1; no firm D call. Trimming stripped 4 bases from V and 4 bases from J, with 13 bases between. Germline V gene lookup returns CDR1 MNHNS and CDR2 SASEGT. The CDR3 sequence is 14 residues long. CDR3 sequence reads: CASSAGMEGTEAFF. In nucleotides, the CDR3 is TGTGCCAGCAGTGCGGGGATGGAGGGCACTGAAGCTTTCTTT.

The chain combines TRBV20-1 with TRBJ2-3; possibly TRBD2 for D (5 bases). The CDR3 covers 14 residues. CDR1 and CDR2 (germline): DFQATT, SNEGSKA (reference sequence). Trimming left V 6 bases short and J 1 base short, with 14 bases between. In DNA form, the CDR3 reads TGCAGTGCGCCCTGGAGGCTCGGCACAGATACGCAGTATTTT. It translates to CSAPWRLGTDTQYF.

This chain links TRBV30 with TRBJ1-1, with D maybe TRBD1 (5 bases). Per the germline V gene, CDR1 is GTSNPN and CDR2 is SVGIG (reference sequence). The CDR3 spans 12 residues. Trimming shortened V by 4 bases and J by 5 bases, and 11 bases separated the two germline ends. The CDR3 sequence is CAWTQEGTEAFF. The CDR3 DNA reads TGTGCCTGGACCCAGGAGGGGACTGAAGCTTTCTTT.

This clonotype has more than one count but fewer than ten. The rearrangement links TRBV20-1 to TRBJ1-2; a possible D gene is TRBD1 (5 bases). Germline V gene sequence: CDR1 DFQATT, CDR2 SNEGSKA (reference sequence). Between the trimmed V and J ends, which lost 0 bases and 7 bases, there was a span of 18 bases. The CDR3 consists of 15 residues. The CDR3, as DNA: TGCAGTGCTAGAGATTTAGGGGACTTCTCTTTTGGCTACACCTTC. Amino acid sequence: CSARDLGDFSFGYTF.

This clonotype appeared once. This chain connects TRBV6-1 to TRBJ1-5; D is undetermined. The CDR3 runs 14 residues. Germline values: CDR1 MNHNS, CDR2 SASEGT. V was cut by 8 bases and J by 0 bases, with 11 bases left in between. The CDR3 DNA reads as TGTGCCAGCCGTCGACAAGATAGCAATCAGCCCCAGCATTTT. Its translation: CASRRQDSNQPQHF.

This sequence joins TRBV9 and TRBJ2-3; D may be TRBD2 (5 bases). Trimming shortened V by 6 bases and J by 7 bases, and 9 bases separated the two germline ends. Germline CDR1 reads SGDLS; CDR2 reads YYNGEE. This CDR3 is 11 amino acids long. This CDR3 is CASTRGNTQYF. In DNA, the CDR3 is TGTGCCAGCACCCGGGGAAATACGCAGTATTTT.